The next 26 T cell receptor beta chains were all read from a single sample in a study of blood T cell repertoires in COVID-19. This table comes from immunoSEQ multiplex PCR, and its TCRdb copy is limited to in-frame clones, with some not included. The sample lists roughly 340,000 clones; 85% to 90% were seen once. Sequencing was done on a sample of peripheral blood. The receptors originated from a woman between 50 and 59 years old with COVID-19, enrolled during active disease.

This CDR3 is CASSENGGISTDTQYF. The CDR3, as DNA: TGTGCCAGCAGTGAAAACGGGGGGATAAGCACAGATACGCAGTATTTT. The chain links TRBV2 to TRBJ2-3; 7 bases are shared with TRBD2. The J segment lost 0 bases and the V segment lost 2 bases, leaving 5 bases of the junction unmatched. This CDR3 is built from 16 residues. Germline CDR1 reads SNHLY; CDR2 reads FYNNEI. The full variable domain, its missing parts supplied by reference TRBV2 and TRBJ2-3, is EPEVTQTPSHQVTQMGQEVILRCVPISNHLYFYWYRQILGQKVEFLVSFYNNEISEKSEIFDDQFSVERPDGSNFTLKIRSTKLEDSAMYFCASSENGGISTDTQYFGPGTRLTVL.

This clone occurred once. This rearrangement joins TRBV7-6 to TRBJ2-2; 8 nucleotides agree with TRBD2. The CDR3 length is 16 residues. CDR1 SGHVS and CDR2 FNYEAQ come from the germline V gene. V shed 6 bases and J 4 bases; nucleotides not matched to a gene: 10. The CDR3 is CASRGTPGGGTGELFF. CDR3 nucleotides: TGTGCCAGCAGGGGGACACCCGGGGGGGGCACCGGGGAGCTGTTTTTT.

This chain connects TRBV3-1 (or the pseudogene TRBV3-2) to TRBJ1-4; maybe TRBD1 (6 bases). Germline-derived CDR1 and CDR2 are LGHDT and YNNKEL (reference sequence). This CDR3 has 16 amino acids. V was clipped by 0 bases and J by 5 bases, with 13 bases between them. The CDR3 sequence: CASSQDPTGSNEKLFF. As DNA, the CDR3 is TGTGCCAGCAGCCAAGACCCGACAGGTTCGAATGAAAAACTGTTTTTT.

J is TRBJ1-4 and V is TRBV7-8; 7 bases line up with TRBD1. Germline lookup yields CDR1 SGHVS and CDR2 FQNEAQ. J lost 8 bases, V lost 0 bases, and 9 bases had no gene match. This CDR3 comprises 16 residues. The CDR3: CASSLATGTAREKLFF. CDR3 DNA sequence: TGTGCCAGCAGCTTAGCTACCGGGACAGCAAGGGAAAAACTGTTTTTT.

This sequence joins TRBV19 and TRBJ1-2; D is ambiguous. V shed 2 bases and J shed 4 bases, with 14 bases lying between them. This CDR3 comprises 15 residues. CDR1 and CDR2 from the germline V gene are LNHDA and SQIVND (reference sequence). CDR3: CASSIQRINAYGYTF. CDR3 sequence (DNA): TGTGCCAGTAGTATACAGAGGATCAACGCCTATGGCTACACCTTC.

This clone has only one observation. The gene calls are TRBV27 and TRBJ2-6, with D hard to call. The length of the CDR3 is 13 residues. Trimming shortened V by 6 bases and J by 4 bases, and 7 bases separated the two germline ends. Per germline, CDR1 MNHEY and CDR2 SMNVEV (reference sequence). The CDR3 here is CASRSAGANVLTF. The DNA for the CDR3 is TGTGCCAGCAGATCTGCGGGGGCCAACGTCCTGACTTTC.

CDR3 loop: CAWSPYQRSTGELFF. DNA for the CDR3: TGTGCCTGGAGCCCCTACCAGCGAAGCACCGGGGAGCTGTTTTTT. The rearrangement links TRBV30 to TRBJ2-2; D ambiguous. Trimming stripped 3 bases from V and 4 bases from J, with 15 bases between. Germline CDR1 reads GTSNPN; CDR2 reads SVGIG (reference sequence). The CDR3 runs 15 residues.

This chain joins TRBV21-1 and TRBJ2-7; TRBD1 is the table's D call, not checked against the DNA. TRBV21-1 is classified as a pseudogene. The CDR3 runs 15 residues. The CDR3: CASSYSGQENYEQYF. The CDR3 bases are TGTGCCAGCAGCTACTCCGGACAGGAGAACTACGAGCAGTACTTC.

The genes are TRBV5-1 and TRBJ2-7; TRBD2 matches at 9 bases. Germline V gene lookup returns CDR1 SGHRS and CDR2 YFSETQ. The junction had 6 bases not matched to a gene; V was cut back by 0 bases and J by 2 bases. CDR3 length equals 16 residues. CDR3 coding DNA: TGCGCCAGCAGCTTGGGGTCTAGCGGGGTCACCTACGAGCAGTACTTC. Translation: CASSLGSSGVTYEQYF. Drawing the rest from reference TRBV5-1 and TRBJ2-7, the complete variable domain is KAGVTQTPRYLIKTRGQQVTLSCSPISGHRSVSWYQQTPGQGLQFLFEYFSETQRNKGNFPGRFSGRQFSNSRSEMNVSTLELGDSALYLCASSLGSSGVTYEQYFGPGTRLTVT.

The rearrangement joins TRBV6-6 to TRBJ2-3, with TRBD2 matching 8 bases. V lost 7 bases, J lost 1 base, and 4 bases stayed unmatched. The CDR3 has 14 residues. Germline V CDR1 and CDR2: MNHNY, SVGAGI (reference sequence). CDR3 bases: TGTGCCAGCACCCCGACTAGCGGCACAGATACGCAGTATTTT. Protein: CASTPTSGTDTQYF.

The chain carries TRBV19 and TRBJ1-5; 8 nucleotides match TRBD1. V lost 3 bases, J lost 7 bases, and 5 bases stayed unmatched. The CDR3 is made up of 14 amino acids. Germline V gene lookup returns CDR1 LNHDA and CDR2 SQIVND (reference sequence). CDR3 bases: TGTGCCAGTAGTATTTGGACAGGGAGGCAGCCCCAGCATTTT. It specifies CASSIWTGRQPQHF.

V is TRBV7-9 and J is TRBJ2-5; 8 bases line up with TRBD1. The junction had 7 bases not matched to a gene; V was cut back by 3 bases and J by 1 base. This CDR3 spans 16 amino acids. Germline CDR1 SEHNR, CDR2 FQNEAQ (reference sequence). The DNA of the CDR3 is TGTGCCAGCAGCTTGCCACCCGGGACAGGCCAAGAGACCCAGTACTTC. Translating gives CASSLPPGTGQETQYF.

The CDR3 here is CASSQTQGGYTF. The CDR3 DNA reads TGTGCCAGCAGCCAAACGCAGGGTGGCTACACCTTC. This chain uses TRBV7-9 with TRBJ1-2; D is possibly TRBD1 (5 bases). The CDR3 contains 12 residues. V was clipped by 5 bases and J by 7 bases, with 11 bases between them. In germline, CDR1 is SEHNR, CDR2 FQNEAQ (reference sequence).

The V gene is TRBV29-1, the J gene TRBJ2-3; D not resolved. The CDR3 is 11 amino acids. The V and J ends lost 5 bases and 4 bases respectively, with 7 bases between them. Germline values: CDR1 SQVTM, CDR2 ANQGSEA. The CDR3, as DNA: TGCAGCGTTTCTTTCCCAGATACGCAGTATTTT. Protein sequence: CSVSFPDTQYF.

This clone occurred once. The chain carries TRBV15 and TRBJ1-4; 7 bases fit TRBD1. J was trimmed by 8 bases and V by 3 bases; bases with no gene match: 6. Germline CDR1 and CDR2: LNHNV and YYDKDF (reference sequence). This CDR3 is 14 amino acids long. The CDR3 sequence is CATSRTGLGEKLFF. CDR3 sequence (DNA): TGTGCCACCAGCAGGACAGGGTTAGGCGAAAAACTGTTTTTT.

This chain joins TRBV7-2 and TRBJ2-5; D may be TRBD2 (5 bases). V was pared by 3 bases and J by 7 bases, with 12 bases between. Looked up from germline, CDR1 is SGHTA and CDR2 is FQGNSA. The CDR3 extends over 13 amino acids. The CDR3 loop reads CASSFGVAVTQYF. CDR3 DNA: TGTGCCAGCAGCTTCGGGGTGGCGGTGACCCAGTACTTC.

The chain couples TRBV7-7 to TRBJ2-5; TRBD2 aligns across 9 bases. Germline V gene lookup returns CDR1 SSHAT and CDR2 FNYEAQ (reference sequence). V lost 1 base and J lost 4; bases outside the gene matches: 4. The CDR3 is 15 amino acids. CDR3 coding DNA: TGTGCCAGCAGCTTAGGGCGGGGGGGGCTAGAGACCCAGTACTTC. Translation gives CASSLGRGGLETQYF.

The chain couples TRBV7-2 to TRBJ2-7; D perhaps matches TRBD1 (6 bases). Germline CDR1 and CDR2: SGHTA and FQGNSA. CDR3 length equals 16 residues. V lost 1 base and J lost 5, with 18 bases in between. CDR3 in amino acids: CASSLVGRGVQNEQYF. CDR3 DNA: TGTGCCAGCAGCTTAGTAGGCAGGGGCGTCCAAAACGAGCAGTACTTC. Drawing the rest from reference TRBV7-2 and TRBJ2-7, the complete variable domain is GAGVSQSPSNKVTEKGKDVELRCDPISGHTALYWYRQSLGQGLEFLIYFQGNSAPDKSGLPSDRFSAERTGGSVSTLTIQRTQQEDSAVYLCASSLVGRGVQNEQYFGPGTRLTVT.

This clone was detected only once. This rearrangement joins TRBV11-2 to TRBJ2-7; 8 nucleotides match TRBD1. Germline V gene lookup returns CDR1 SGHAT and CDR2 FQNNGV. V shed 5 bases, J shed 3 bases, and the junction held 6 bases outside the gene matches. This CDR3 has 14 residues. The CDR3: CASSPGTGFYEQYF. CDR3 bases: TGTGCCAGCAGCCCAGGGACAGGATTCTACGAGCAGTACTTC.

This chain joins TRBV5-6 and TRBJ2-7, with TRBD2 identical over 12 bases. CDR1 and CDR2 (germline): SGHDT, YYEEEE. This CDR3 region has 16 residues. Trimming took 2 bases from V and 4 from J; bases not matched to a gene: 7. CDR3 sequence reads: CASSFPGTSGSYEQYF. In nucleotides, the CDR3 is TGTGCCAGCAGCTTCCCCGGGACTAGCGGGTCTTACGAGCAGTACTTC.

The V gene is TRBV6-5, the J gene TRBJ1-2; D remains unclear. This CDR3 spans 11 amino acids. V was clipped by 7 bases and J by 8 bases, with 11 bases between them. Germline V gene data show CDR1 as MNHEY and CDR2 as SVGAGI. Written as DNA, the CDR3 is TGTGCCAGCAAAGAAACAGTCGGCTACACCTTC. Amino acids: CASKETVGYTF.

The chain carries TRBV23-1 and TRBJ2-2; D uncertain. TRBV23-1 has ORF status, its function being uncertain. The CDR3 runs to 11 residues. Trimming cost V 11 bases and J 7 bases, with 11 bases left between them. Written as DNA, the CDR3 is TGCGCCTATTCTCCGAGCGGGGAGCTGTTTTTT. Translation: CAYSPSGELFF.

This clone was picked up a small number of times. This chain uses TRBV9 with TRBJ2-7; 9 positions match TRBD2. Germline assignment: CDR1 SGDLS and CDR2 YYNGEE. The CDR3 length is 16 residues. The junction had 10 bases not matched to a gene; V was cut back by 4 bases and J by 2 bases. Here the CDR3 DNA reads TGTGCCAGCAGCCCTTCAATTAGCGGGAGCCCCTACGAGCAGTACTTC. Translated, it gives CASSPSISGSPYEQYF.

This clone was seen just once. The chain carries TRBV19 and TRBJ1-6; 7 positions match TRBD1. The germline CDR1 and CDR2 sequences are LNHDA and SQIVND (reference sequence). V shed 5 bases, J shed 4 bases, and the junction held 2 bases outside the gene matches. The CDR3 runs 14 residues. The CDR3 loop reads CASSWGQYNSPLHF. DNA of the CDR3: TGTGCCAGTAGTTGGGGACAGTATAATTCACCCCTCCACTTT.

V and J are TRBV24-1 and TRBJ2-1; 7 positions agree with TRBD1. J was trimmed by 4 bases and V by 3 bases; bases with no gene match: 8. Germline CDR1 and CDR2: KGHDR and SFDVKD. This CDR3 has 16 residues. CDR3 nucleotides: TGTGCCACCAGTGATCTCGGGACAGAGAATTACAATGAGCAGTTCTTC. It yields the protein CATSDLGTENYNEQFF.

The CDR3 bases are TGTGCCAGCAGCCGTGGGGGTTGGGGAGGGAACACTGAAGCTTTCTTT. It encodes CASSRGGWGGNTEAFF. The rearrangement joins TRBV13 to TRBJ1-1; D might be TRBD1 (5 bases). Per the germline V gene, CDR1 is PRHDT and CDR2 is FYEKMQ (reference sequence). V was clipped by 5 bases and J by 1 base, with 17 bases between them. This CDR3 contains 16 residues.